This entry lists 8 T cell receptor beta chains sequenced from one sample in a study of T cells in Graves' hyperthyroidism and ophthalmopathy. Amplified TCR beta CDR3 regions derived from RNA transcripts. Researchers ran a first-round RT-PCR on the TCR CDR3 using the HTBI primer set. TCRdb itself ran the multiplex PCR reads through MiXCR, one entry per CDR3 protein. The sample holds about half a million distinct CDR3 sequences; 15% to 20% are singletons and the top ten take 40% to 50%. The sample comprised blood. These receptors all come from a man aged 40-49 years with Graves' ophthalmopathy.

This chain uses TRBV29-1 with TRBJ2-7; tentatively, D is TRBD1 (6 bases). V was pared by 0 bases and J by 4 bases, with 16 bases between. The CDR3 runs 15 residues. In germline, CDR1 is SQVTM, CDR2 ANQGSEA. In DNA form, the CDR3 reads TGCAGCGTTGAAGATTCACAGGGTAACGGTTACGAGCAGTACTTC. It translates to CSVEDSQGNGYEQYF.

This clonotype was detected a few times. The CDR3 protein is CSARRQEPQYF. In nucleotides, the CDR3 is TGCAGTGCTAGAAGACAGGAGCCGCAGTATTTT. The chain employs TRBV20-1 and TRBJ2-3; the D gene is possibly TRBD1 (6 bases). The CDR3 consists of 11 residues. Trimming removed 2 bases from V and 10 bases from J, with 10 bases in between. The germline V gene has CDR1 DFQATT and CDR2 SNEGSKA (reference sequence).

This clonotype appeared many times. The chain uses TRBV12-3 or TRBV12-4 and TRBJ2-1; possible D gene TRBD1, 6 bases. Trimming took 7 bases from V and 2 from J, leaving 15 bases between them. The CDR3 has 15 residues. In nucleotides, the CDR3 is TGTGCCAGCAACCCGACAGGAGCAGCCTACAATGAGCAGTTCTTC. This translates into CASNPTGAAYNEQFF.

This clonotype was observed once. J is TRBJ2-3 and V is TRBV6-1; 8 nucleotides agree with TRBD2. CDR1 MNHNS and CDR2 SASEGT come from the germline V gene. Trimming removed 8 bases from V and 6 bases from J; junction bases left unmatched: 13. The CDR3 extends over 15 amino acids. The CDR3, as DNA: TGTGCCAGCCGACACTCAGGACTAGCAATGGATACGCAGTATTTT. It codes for CASRHSGLAMDTQYF.

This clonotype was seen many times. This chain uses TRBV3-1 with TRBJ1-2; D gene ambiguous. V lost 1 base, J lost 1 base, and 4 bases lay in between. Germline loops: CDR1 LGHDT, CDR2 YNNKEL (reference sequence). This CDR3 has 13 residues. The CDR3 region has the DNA TGTGCCAGCAGCCAAGGCCGTAACTATGGCTACACCTTC. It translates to CASSQGRNYGYTF.

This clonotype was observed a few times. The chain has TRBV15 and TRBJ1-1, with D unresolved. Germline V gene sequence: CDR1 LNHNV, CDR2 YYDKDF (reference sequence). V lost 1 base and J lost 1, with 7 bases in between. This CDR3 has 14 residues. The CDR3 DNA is TGTGCCACCAGCAGAGCTGAGCGGAACACTGAAGCTTTCTTT. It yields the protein CATSRAERNTEAFF.

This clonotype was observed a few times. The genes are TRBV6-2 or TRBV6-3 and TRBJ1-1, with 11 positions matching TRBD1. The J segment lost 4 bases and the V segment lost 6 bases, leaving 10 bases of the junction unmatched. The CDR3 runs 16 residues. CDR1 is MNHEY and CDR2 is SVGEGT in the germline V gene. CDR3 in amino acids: CASRPPGQGDLTEAFF. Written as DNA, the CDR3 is TGTGCCAGCAGACCACCGGGACAGGGGGATCTCACTGAAGCTTTCTTT.

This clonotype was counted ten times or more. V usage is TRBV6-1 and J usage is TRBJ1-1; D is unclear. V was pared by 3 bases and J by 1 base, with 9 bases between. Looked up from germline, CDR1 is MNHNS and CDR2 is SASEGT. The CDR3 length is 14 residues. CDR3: CASSDLAENTEAFF. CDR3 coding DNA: TGTGCCAGCAGTGATTTGGCAGAGAACACTGAAGCTTTCTTT.